This is a list of T cell receptor beta chains from one sample in a study of blood T cell repertoires in COVID-19. Using immunoSEQ multiplex PCR, the repertoire was profiled, and TCRdb retains in-frame clones only, with some absent. Among about 120,000 clones listed, about 80% were seen once. Sequenced input: peripheral blood. The receptor set was obtained from a man aged 40-49 years with active or convalescent COVID-19. Both conserved end residues are part of each CDR3. A D gene is named only where the DNA matches it firmly. Size is omitted from some rows. Given values are once, few, many or a class for expanded clones.

d_call clone_size j_call v_call cdr3_aa cdr3_nt
NA NA TRBJ2-7 TRBV2 CASSPGNPREQYF TGTGCCAGCAGCCCAGGGAATCCCCGGGAGCAGTACTTC
TRBD1 NA TRBJ1-2 TRBV3-1/TRBV3-2 CASSHPGQVHYGYTF TGTGCCAGCAGCCACCCTGGACAGGTCCACTATGGCTACACCTTC
TRBD2 once TRBJ2-7 TRBV10-3 CAISESQREAYEQYF TGTGCCATCAGTGAGTCGCAGCGGGAGGCCTACGAGCAGTACTTC
NA NA TRBJ1-5 TRBV6-2/TRBV6-3 CASSWASGQPQHF TGTGCCAGCAGCTGGGCCTCTGGGCAGCCCCAGCATTTT
NA NA TRBJ1-5 TRBV7-8 CASSFTGMPQHF TGTGCCAGCAGCTTCACAGGGATGCCCCAGCATTTT
NA NA TRBJ1-1 TRBV13 CASSLEEGRGFRAFF TGTGCCAGCAGCTTAGAGGAGGGGAGAGGATTTCGCGCTTTCTTT
TRBD1 NA TRBJ2-7 TRBV24-1 CATSDFGKGGNEQYF TGTGCCACCAGTGATTTTGGGAAAGGGGGCAACGAGCAGTACTTC
TRBD2 once TRBJ2-2 TRBV2 CASSRGTGGSGTGELFF TGTGCCAGCAGCCGGGGGACGGGGGGGTCGGGCACCGGGGAGCTGTTTTTT
TRBD2 NA TRBJ2-1 TRBV9 CASSADPTSGSGTYNEQFF TGTGCCAGCAGCGCAGACCCCACTAGCGGGAGTGGAACCTACAATGAGCAGTTCTTC
NA NA TRBJ1-1 TRBV29-1 CRPGGTEAFF TGCAGACCCGGGGGCACTGAAGCTTTCTTT
TRBD2 NA TRBJ2-1 TRBV7-2 CASSLVSGGSYNEQFF TGTGCCAGCAGCTTAGTCAGCGGGGGCTCCTACAATGAGCAGTTCTTC
TRBD1 NA TRBJ1-1 TRBV9 CASSARDTTGVVNTEAFF TGTGCCAGCAGCGCACGAGATACGACAGGGGTCGTGAACACTGAAGCTTTCTTT
NA NA TRBJ1-1 TRBV6-1 CASSERRGETEAFF TGTGCCAGCAGTGAAAGAAGGGGTGAGACTGAAGCTTTCTTT
TRBD1 NA TRBJ1-5 TRBV19 CASTQPGTGGFQPQHF TGTGCCAGTACACAACCCGGGACAGGGGGGTTTCAGCCCCAGCATTTT
NA NA TRBJ1-3 TRBV19 CASTVDNSGNTIYF TGTGCCAGTACAGTAGACAACTCTGGAAACACCATATATTTT
TRBD2 NA TRBJ2-1 TRBV7-7 CASSPGTSAHNEQFF TGTGCTAGCAGCCCCGGGACTAGCGCCCACAATGAGCAGTTCTTC